A single TCR beta chain is shown here with its context. This clonotype was counted between two and nine times. Its antigen is currently not known. Base qualities are missing; no much larger clone stands one base away. Sequences SNHLY (CDR1) and FYNNEI (CDR2) are obtained from the germline V gene. There are 10 amino acids in the CDR3, from cysteine to phenylalanine inclusive. The DNA shown is the 30-base CDR3, in frame from base 1. V and J are truncated by 8 bases and 6 bases respectively, leaving an intervening sequence of 8 bases. This entry is derived from a study of T cell repertoires in cytomegalovirus infection (dated 2019 in TCRdb). Regarding the complete study: Donor HLA type was relevant to the analysis, because carriage of CMV infection together with the matching HLA type was indicated by public TCR beta signatures. General findings and caveats noted by the study authors: The ex vivo response was dominated by HLA-C-restricted CMV-specific TCR beta clonotypes, which also provided the single most frequent clonotype in two of eight donors. In both this cohort and an independent cohort of a few hundred donors, the cumulative frequency of public TCR beta family members distinguished carriers of CMV infection plus the relevant HLA type.

TCRdb names Illumina HiSeq 1500 as the instrument used. The raw public data were reprocessed by TCRdb itself: fastp quality trimming at Q25, MiXCR clonotype calling, in-frame beta chains only. CDR3 protein sequences are deduplicated, and each keeps its most common genes and DNA. Recorded for this sample are some 160,000 distinct CDR3 sequences; about a sixth of them occurred a single time. The ten largest clones capture 15% to 20% of the sample. The V gene is TRBV2 and the J gene is TRBJ2-7; the D segment could be TRBD2, given 5 matching bases. This TCR was sampled from a human donor in good health (CMV status not recorded). Some clones in this sample may be carry-over from other donors' samples. Sequencing input: CD8+ T cells from PBMCs. The nucleotide sequence reads TGTGCCAGCGAGGGTACCGAGCAGTACTTC. This translates into CASEGTEQYF. Supplemented by the reference TRBV2 and TRBJ2-7 proteins around the CDR3, the complete variable domain is EPEVTQTPSHQVTQMGQEVILRCVPISNHLYFYWYRQILGQKVEFLVSFYNNEISEKSEIFDDQFSVERPDGSNFTLKIRSTKLEDSAMYFCASEGTEQYFGPGTRLTVT.